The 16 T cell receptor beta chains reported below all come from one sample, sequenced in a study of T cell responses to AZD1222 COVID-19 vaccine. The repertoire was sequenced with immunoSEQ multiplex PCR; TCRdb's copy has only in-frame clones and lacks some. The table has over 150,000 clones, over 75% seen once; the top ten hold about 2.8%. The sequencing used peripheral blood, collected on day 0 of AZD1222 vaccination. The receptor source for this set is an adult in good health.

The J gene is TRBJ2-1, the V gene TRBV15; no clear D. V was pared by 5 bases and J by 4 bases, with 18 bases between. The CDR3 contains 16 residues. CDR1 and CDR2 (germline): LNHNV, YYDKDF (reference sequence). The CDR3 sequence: CATSSKDARTYNEQFF. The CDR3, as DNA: TGTGCCACCAGCTCAAAGGATGCACGAACTTACAATGAGCAGTTCTTC. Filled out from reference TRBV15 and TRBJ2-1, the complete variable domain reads DAMVIQNPRYQVTQFGKPVTLSCSQTLNHNVMYWYQQKSSQAPKLLFHYYDKDFNNEADTPDNFQSRRPNTSFCFLDIRSPGLGDTAMYLCATSSKDARTYNEQFFGPGTRLTVL.

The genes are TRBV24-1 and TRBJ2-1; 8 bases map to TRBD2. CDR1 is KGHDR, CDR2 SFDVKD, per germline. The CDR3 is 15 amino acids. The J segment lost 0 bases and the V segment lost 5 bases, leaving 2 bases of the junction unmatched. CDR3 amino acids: CATSGAGGSYNEQFF. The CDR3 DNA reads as TGTGCCACCAGTGGGGCGGGGGGCTCCTACAATGAGCAGTTCTTC.

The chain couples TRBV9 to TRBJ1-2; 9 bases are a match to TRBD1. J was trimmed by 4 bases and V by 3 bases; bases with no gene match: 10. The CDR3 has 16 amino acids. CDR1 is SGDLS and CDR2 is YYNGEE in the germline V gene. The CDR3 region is CASSEPGTGRAYGYTF. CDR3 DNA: TGTGCCAGCAGCGAGCCCGGGACAGGGAGAGCCTATGGCTACACCTTC. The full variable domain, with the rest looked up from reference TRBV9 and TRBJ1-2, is DSGVTQTPKHLITATGQRVTLRCSPRSGDLSVYWYQQSLDQGLQFLIQYYNGEERAKGNILERFSAQQFPDLHSELNLSSLELGDSALYFCASSEPGTGRAYGYTFGSGTRLTVV.

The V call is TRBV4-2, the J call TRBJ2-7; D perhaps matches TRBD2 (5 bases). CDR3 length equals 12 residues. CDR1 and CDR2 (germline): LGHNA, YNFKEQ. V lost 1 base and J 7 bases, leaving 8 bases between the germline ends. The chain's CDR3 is CASSQGRGEQYF. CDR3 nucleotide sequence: TGTGCCAGCAGCCAAGGCCGGGGTGAGCAGTACTTC.

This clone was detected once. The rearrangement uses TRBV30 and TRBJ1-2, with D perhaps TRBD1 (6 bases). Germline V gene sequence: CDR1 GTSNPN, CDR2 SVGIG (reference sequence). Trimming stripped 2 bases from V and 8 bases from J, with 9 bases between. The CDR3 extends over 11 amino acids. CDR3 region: CAWSPGAGYTF. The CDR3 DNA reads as TGTGCCTGGAGTCCGGGGGCCGGCTACACCTTC.

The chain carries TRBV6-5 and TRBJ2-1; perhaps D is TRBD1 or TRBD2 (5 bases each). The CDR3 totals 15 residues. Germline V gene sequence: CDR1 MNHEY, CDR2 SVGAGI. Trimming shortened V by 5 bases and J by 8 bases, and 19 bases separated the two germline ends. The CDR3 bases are TGTGCCAGCAGTCGCAATCCCGGGGCCAGCGATGAGCAGTTCTTC. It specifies CASSRNPGASDEQFF.

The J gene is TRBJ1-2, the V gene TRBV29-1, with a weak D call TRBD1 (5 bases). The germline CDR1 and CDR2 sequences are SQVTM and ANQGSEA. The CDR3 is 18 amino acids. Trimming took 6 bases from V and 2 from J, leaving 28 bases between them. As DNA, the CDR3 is TGCAGCGTGCGGCTTTCCGGGAGCTCGAATAGGGACAACTATGGCTACACCTTC. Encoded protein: CSVRLSGSSNRDNYGYTF.

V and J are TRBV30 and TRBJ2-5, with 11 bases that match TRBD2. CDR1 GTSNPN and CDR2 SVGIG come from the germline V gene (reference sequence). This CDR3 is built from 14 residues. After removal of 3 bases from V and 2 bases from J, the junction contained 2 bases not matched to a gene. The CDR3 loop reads CAWRLAGGQETQYF. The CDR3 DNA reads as TGTGCCTGGAGATTAGCGGGGGGGCAAGAGACCCAGTACTTC. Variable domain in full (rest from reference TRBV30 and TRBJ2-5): SQTIHQWPATLVQPVGSPLSLECTVEGTSNPNLYWYRQAAGRGLQLLFYSVGIGQISSEVPQNLSASRPQDRQFILSSKKLLLSDSGFYLCAWRLAGGQETQYFGPGTRLLVL.

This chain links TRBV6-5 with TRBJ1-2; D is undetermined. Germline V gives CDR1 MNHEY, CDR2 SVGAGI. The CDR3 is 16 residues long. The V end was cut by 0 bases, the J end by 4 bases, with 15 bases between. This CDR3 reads CASSYSGQAVGYGYTF. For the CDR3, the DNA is TGTGCCAGCAGTTACTCGGGCCAGGCTGTGGGCTATGGCTACACCTTC.

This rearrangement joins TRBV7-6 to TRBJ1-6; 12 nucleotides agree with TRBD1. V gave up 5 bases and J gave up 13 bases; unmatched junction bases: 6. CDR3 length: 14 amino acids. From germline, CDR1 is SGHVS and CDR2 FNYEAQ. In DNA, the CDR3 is TGTGCCAGCAGCCAGGGGACAGGGGGCCAGCCCCTCCACTTT. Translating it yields CASSQGTGGQPLHF. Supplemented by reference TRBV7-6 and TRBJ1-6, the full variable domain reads GAGVSQSPRYKVTKRGQDVALRCDPISGHVSLYWYRQALGQGPEFLTYFNYEAQQDKSGLPNDRFSAERPEGSISTLTIQRTEQRDSAMYRCASSQGTGGQPLHFGNGTRLTVT.

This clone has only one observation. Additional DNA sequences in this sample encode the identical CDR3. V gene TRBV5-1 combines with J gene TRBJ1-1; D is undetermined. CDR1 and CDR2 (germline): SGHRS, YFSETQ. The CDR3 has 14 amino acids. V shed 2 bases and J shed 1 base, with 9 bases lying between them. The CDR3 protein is CASSLTGSNTEAFF. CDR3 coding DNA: TGCGCCAGCAGCTTAACCGGGTCGAACACTGAAGCTTTCTTT.

The CDR3 DNA is TGTGCCAGCAGCAGACACAGGGGGCCCTACGAGCAGTACTTC. Its translation is CASSRHRGPYEQYF. The chain uses TRBV7-8 and TRBJ2-7; 9 bases are shared with TRBD1. Germline assignment: CDR1 SGHVS and CDR2 FQNEAQ. J gave up 2 bases and V 5 bases, and 4 bases lay outside the gene matches. This CDR3 contains 14 residues. The full variable domain, completed using reference TRBV7-8 and TRBJ2-7, is GAGVSQSPRYKVAKRGQDVALRCDPISGHVSLFWYQQALGQGPEFLTYFQNEAQLDKSGLPSDRFFAERPEGSVSTLKIQRTQQEDSAVYLCASSRHRGPYEQYFGPGTRLTVT.

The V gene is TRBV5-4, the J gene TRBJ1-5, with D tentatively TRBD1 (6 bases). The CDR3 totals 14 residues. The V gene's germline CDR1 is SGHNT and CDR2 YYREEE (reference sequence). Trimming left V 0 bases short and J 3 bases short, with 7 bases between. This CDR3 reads CASSLAGVNQPQHF. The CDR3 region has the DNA TGTGCCAGCAGCTTGGCAGGGGTCAATCAGCCCCAGCATTTT.

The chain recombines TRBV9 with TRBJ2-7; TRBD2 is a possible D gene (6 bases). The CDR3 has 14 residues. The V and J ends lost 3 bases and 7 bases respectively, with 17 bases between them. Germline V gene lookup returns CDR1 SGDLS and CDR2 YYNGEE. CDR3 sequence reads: CASSAGSGSMEQYF. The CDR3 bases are TGTGCCAGCAGCGCCGGTAGCGGATCTATGGAGCAGTACTTC.

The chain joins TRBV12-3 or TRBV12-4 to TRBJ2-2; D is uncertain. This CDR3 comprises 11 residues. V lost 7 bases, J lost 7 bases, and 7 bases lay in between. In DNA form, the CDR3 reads TGTGCCAGCAAAGGCTACGGGGAGCTGTTTTTT. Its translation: CASKGYGELFF.

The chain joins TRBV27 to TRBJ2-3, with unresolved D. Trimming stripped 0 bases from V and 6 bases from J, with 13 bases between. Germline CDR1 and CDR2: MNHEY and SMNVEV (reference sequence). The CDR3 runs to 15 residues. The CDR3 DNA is TGTGCCAGCAGTTTATCGACCCACCCGGTCGATACGCAGTATTTT. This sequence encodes CASSLSTHPVDTQYF.